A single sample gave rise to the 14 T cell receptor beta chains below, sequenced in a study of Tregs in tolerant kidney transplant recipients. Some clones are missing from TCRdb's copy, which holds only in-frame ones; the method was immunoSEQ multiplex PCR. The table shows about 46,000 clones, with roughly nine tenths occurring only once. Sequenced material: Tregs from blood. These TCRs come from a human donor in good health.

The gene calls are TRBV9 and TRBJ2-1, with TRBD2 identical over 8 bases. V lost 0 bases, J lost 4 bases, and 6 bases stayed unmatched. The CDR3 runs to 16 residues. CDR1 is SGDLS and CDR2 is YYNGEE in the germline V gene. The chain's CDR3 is CASSVEIAGTYNEQFF. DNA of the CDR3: TGTGCCAGCAGCGTAGAGATAGCGGGAACTTACAATGAGCAGTTCTTC. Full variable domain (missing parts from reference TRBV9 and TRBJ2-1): DSGVTQTPKHLITATGQRVTLRCSPRSGDLSVYWYQQSLDQGLQFLIQYYNGEERAKGNILERFSAQQFPDLHSELNLSSLELGDSALYFCASSVEIAGTYNEQFFGPGTRLTVL.

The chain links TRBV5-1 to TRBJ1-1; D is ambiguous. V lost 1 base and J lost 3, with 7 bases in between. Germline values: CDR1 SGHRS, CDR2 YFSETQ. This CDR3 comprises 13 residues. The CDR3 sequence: CASSLQADTEAFF. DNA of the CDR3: TGCGCCAGCAGCTTGCAGGCGGACACTGAAGCTTTCTTT.

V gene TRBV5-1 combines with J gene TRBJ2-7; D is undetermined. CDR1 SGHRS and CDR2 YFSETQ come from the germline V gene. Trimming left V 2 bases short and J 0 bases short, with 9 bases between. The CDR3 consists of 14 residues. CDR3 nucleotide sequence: TGCGCCAGCAGCTTATCGCCCGGCTCCTACGAGCAGTACTTC. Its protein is CASSLSPGSYEQYF.

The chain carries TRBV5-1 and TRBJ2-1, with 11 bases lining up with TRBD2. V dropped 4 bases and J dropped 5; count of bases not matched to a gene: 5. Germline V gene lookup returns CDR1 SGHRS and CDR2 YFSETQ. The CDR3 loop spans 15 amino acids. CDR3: CASSEGLAEHNEQFF. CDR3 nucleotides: TGCGCCAGCAGCGAGGGACTAGCGGAACACAATGAGCAGTTCTTC.

CDR3 in DNA: TGTGCTAGTGGTTCCCGACAGGGTGGCACTGAAGCTTTCTTT. It is translated as CASGSRQGGTEAFF. The V and J genes are TRBV12-5 and TRBJ1-1; the match to TRBD1 covers 7 bases. The CDR3 loop spans 14 amino acids. Germline trimming cut 4 bases from V and 4 bases from J; bases unmatched to any gene: 6. Per germline, CDR1 LGHNT and CDR2 FRNRAP.

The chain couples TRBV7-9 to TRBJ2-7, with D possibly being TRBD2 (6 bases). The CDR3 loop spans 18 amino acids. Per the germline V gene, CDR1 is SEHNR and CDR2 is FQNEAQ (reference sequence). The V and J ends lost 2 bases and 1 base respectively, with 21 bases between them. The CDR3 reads CASSLPVGRSSASYEQYF. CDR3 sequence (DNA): TGTGCCAGCAGCTTACCCGTAGGCCGCTCTAGCGCGTCCTACGAGCAGTACTTC.

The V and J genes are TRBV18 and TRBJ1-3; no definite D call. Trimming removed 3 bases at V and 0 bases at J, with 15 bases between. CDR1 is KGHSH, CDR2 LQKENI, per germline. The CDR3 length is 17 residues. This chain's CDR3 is CASSPNTPGYSGNTIYF. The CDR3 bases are TGTGCCAGCTCACCCAATACACCGGGATACTCTGGAAACACCATATATTTT.

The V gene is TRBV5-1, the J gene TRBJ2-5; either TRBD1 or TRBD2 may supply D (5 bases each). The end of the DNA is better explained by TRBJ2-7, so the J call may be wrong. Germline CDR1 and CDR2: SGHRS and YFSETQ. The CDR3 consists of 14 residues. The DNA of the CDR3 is TGCGCCAGCGGGCCCGGGACGGCCTCCTACGAGCAGTACTTC. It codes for CASGPGTASYEQYF.

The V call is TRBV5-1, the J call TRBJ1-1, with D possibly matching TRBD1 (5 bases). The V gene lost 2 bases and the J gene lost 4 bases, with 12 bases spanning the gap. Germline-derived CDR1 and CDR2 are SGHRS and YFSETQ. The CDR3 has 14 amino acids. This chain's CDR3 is CASSLEGRGTEAFF. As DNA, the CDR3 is TGCGCCAGCAGCTTAGAAGGGAGGGGCACTGAAGCTTTCTTT.

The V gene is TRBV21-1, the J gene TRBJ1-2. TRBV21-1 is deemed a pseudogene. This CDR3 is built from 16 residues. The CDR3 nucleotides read TGTGCCAGCAGCAGTTTTCAGGGTTGGAGGAACTATGGCTACACCTTC. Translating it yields CASSSFQGWRNYGYTF.

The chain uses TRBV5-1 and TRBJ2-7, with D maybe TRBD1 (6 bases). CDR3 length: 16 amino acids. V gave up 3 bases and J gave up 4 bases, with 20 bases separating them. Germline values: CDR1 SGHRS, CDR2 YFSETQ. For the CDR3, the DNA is TGCGCCAGCAGCTCAGGGGTAACGAGCCTGAGTTACGAGCAGTACTTC. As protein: CASSSGVTSLSYEQYF.

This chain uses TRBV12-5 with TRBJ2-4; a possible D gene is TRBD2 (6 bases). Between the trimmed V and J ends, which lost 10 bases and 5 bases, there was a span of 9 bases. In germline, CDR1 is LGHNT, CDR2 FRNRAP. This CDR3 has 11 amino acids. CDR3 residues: CATPGENIQYF. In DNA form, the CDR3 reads TGTGCTACCCCGGGGGAAAACATTCAGTACTTC.

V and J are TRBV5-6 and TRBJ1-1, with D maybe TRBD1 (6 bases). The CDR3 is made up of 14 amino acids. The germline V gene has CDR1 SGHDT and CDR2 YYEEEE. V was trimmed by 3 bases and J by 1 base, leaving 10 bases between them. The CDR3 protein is CASSSQGWNTEAFF. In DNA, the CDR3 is TGTGCCAGCAGCTCCCAGGGGTGGAACACTGAAGCTTTCTTT. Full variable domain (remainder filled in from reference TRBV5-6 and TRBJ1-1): DAGVTQSPTHLIKTRGQQVTLRCSPKSGHDTVSWYQQALGQGPQFIFQYYEEEERQRGNFPDRFSGHQFPNYSSELNVNALLLGDSALYLCASSSQGWNTEAFFGQGTRLTVV.

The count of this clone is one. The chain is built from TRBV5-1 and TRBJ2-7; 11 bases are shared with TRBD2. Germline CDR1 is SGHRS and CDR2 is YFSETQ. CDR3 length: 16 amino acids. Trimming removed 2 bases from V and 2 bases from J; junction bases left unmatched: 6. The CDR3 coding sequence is TGCGCCAGCAGCTTCCTAGCGGGAGGCTATACCTACGAGCAGTACTTC. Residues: CASSFLAGGYTYEQYF.